A single sample is the source of the 24 T cell receptor beta chains below, sequenced in a study of cytomegalovirus exposure and HLA in healthy donors. PCR amplification relied on 60 Vbeta primers (plus 13 Jbeta primers). Using immunoSEQ multiplex PCR, the repertoire was profiled, and TCRdb retains in-frame clones only, with some absent. Seen here are fewer than 80,000 clones, about four fifths observed once, and the top ten hold under 7%. Sequencing was carried out using PBMCs. Receptors were obtained from a woman aged 25 to 39 in good health and CMV-seronegative.

V and J are TRBV9 and TRBJ2-1; 8 bases fit TRBD2. This CDR3 has 16 amino acids. V gave up 3 bases and J gave up 6 bases; unmatched junction bases: 11. Germline V lookup: CDR1 SGDLS, CDR2 YYNGEE. CDR3 in amino acids: CASSGMQGLALNEQFF. The CDR3 DNA reads TGTGCCAGCAGCGGTATGCAAGGACTAGCTCTCAATGAGCAGTTCTTC.

The chain has TRBV7-7 and TRBJ2-2; perhaps TRBD2 as D (6 bases). The CDR3 consists of 14 residues. With 4 bases removed from V and 1 base from J, the gap between germline ends came to 7 bases. Germline CDR1 is SSHAT and CDR2 is FNYEAQ (reference sequence). The CDR3 reads CASSWEVNTGELFF. CDR3 nucleotide sequence: TGTGCCAGCAGCTGGGAGGTGAACACCGGGGAGCTGTTTTTT.

This clone has only one observation. The chain recombines TRBV5-6 with TRBJ1-1, with D perhaps TRBD1 (5 bases). Germline V lookup: CDR1 SGHDT, CDR2 YYEEEE. The CDR3 sequence is 15 residues long. With 4 bases removed from V and 1 base from J, the gap between germline ends came to 14 bases. In DNA, the CDR3 is TGTGCCAGCAGCATCATACCCAGGGCGAACACTGAAGCTTTCTTT. Its translation is CASSIIPRANTEAFF. Together with reference TRBV5-6 and TRBJ1-1, the CDR3 gives the full variable domain: DAGVTQSPTHLIKTRGQQVTLRCSPKSGHDTVSWYQQALGQGPQFIFQYYEEEERQRGNFPDRFSGHQFPNYSSELNVNALLLGDSALYLCASSIIPRANTEAFFGQGTRLTVV.

CDR3 DNA sequence: TGTGCCAGCAGCCGTGACAGGGTGGCTAACTATGGCTACACCTTC. The encoded protein is CASSRDRVANYGYTF. V usage is TRBV7-9 and J usage is TRBJ1-2; 7 positions agree with TRBD1. The CDR3 totals 15 residues. From germline, CDR1 is SEHNR and CDR2 FQNEAQ (reference sequence). After removal of 5 bases from V and 0 bases from J, the junction contained 6 bases not matched to a gene.

This clone was detected a few times. The V gene is TRBV5-4, the J gene TRBJ2-5; 10 nucleotides line up with TRBD2. J was trimmed by 5 bases and V by 1 base; bases with no gene match: 8. CDR1 is SGHNT and CDR2 is YYREEE in the germline V gene (reference sequence). The length of the CDR3 is 16 residues. The CDR3 reads CASSLPEAGGPETQYF. Here the CDR3 DNA reads TGTGCCAGCAGCTTGCCCGAAGCGGGAGGGCCGGAGACCCAGTACTTC.

About this clone: It is unclear where the CDR3 begins or ends on the DNA, so no DNA is shown, and the CDR3 is as TCRdb lists it. The rearrangement joins TRBV21-1 to TRBJ2-1; TRBD2, the table's D call, was not compared with the DNA. TRBV21-1 is termed a pseudogene. The CDR3 length is 23 residues, termini included. CDR3 loop: CASSKRYSCLAGVVYDGYNEQFF.

This clone appeared a single time. The chain employs TRBV5-1 and TRBJ2-1; 7 bases match TRBD2. Germline V lookup: CDR1 SGHRS, CDR2 YFSETQ. V shed 0 bases and J 8 bases; nucleotides not matched to a gene: 8. The CDR3 runs to 15 residues. Written as DNA, the CDR3 is TGCGCCAGCAGCTTGGGGACTAGTAGCATCTATGAGCAGTTCTTC. Residues: CASSLGTSSIYEQFF. Variable domain in full (rest from reference TRBV5-1 and TRBJ2-1): KAGVTQTPRYLIKTRGQQVTLSCSPISGHRSVSWYQQTPGQGLQFLFEYFSETQRNKGNFPGRFSGRQFSNSRSEMNVSTLELGDSALYLCASSLGTSSIYEQFFGPGTRLTVL.

The rearrangement uses TRBV27 and TRBJ2-2, with D hard to call. V was shortened by 7 bases and J by 1 base, with 16 bases between the two germline ends. Germline V gene data show CDR1 as MNHEY and CDR2 as SMNVEV (reference sequence). The CDR3 loop spans 16 amino acids. CDR3 amino acids: CASKIGDVGNTGELFF. The DNA for the CDR3 is TGTGCCAGCAAGATTGGAGATGTGGGGAACACCGGGGAGCTGTTTTTT.

The chain couples TRBV6-5 to TRBJ2-1; 8 bases map to TRBD2. With V trimmed by 2 bases and J by 2 bases, 5 bases remained unmatched. This CDR3 has 16 residues. Germline V lookup: CDR1 MNHEY, CDR2 SVGAGI. The CDR3 nucleotides are TGTGCCAGCAGTTACCGTACGGGAGGGCCCTACAATGAGCAGTTCTTC. Its translation: CASSYRTGGPYNEQFF.

The chain uses TRBV7-2 and TRBJ2-5, with TRBD2 as a possible D gene (6 bases). Trimming pared 5 bases from V and 11 bases from J, leaving 27 bases between. The germline V gene has CDR1 SGHTA and CDR2 FQGNSA. This CDR3 spans 16 amino acids. The CDR3 loop is CASSPRAVTGPGEQYF. The CDR3 DNA is TGTGCCAGCAGCCCAAGAGCGGTCACAGGTCCGGGGGAGCAGTACTTC.

The chain links TRBV6-1 to TRBJ1-3, with TRBD1 matching 8 bases. From germline, CDR1 is MNHNS and CDR2 SASEGT. There are 16 residues in the CDR3. V gave up 1 base and J gave up 5 bases; unmatched junction bases: 7. The CDR3 nucleotides read TGTGCCAGCAGTGAAGGGCCGACAGGGGAGAGAAACACCATATATTTT. Its protein is CASSEGPTGERNTIYF.

The chain recombines TRBV7-8 with TRBJ2-5; D call uncertain. The V and J ends lost 2 bases and 2 bases respectively, with 9 bases between them. Germline V CDR1 and CDR2: SGHVS, FQNEAQ. The length of the CDR3 is 14 residues. In nucleotides, the CDR3 is TGTGCCAGCAGCTTATCTTGGCAGCAAGAGACCCAGTACTTC. Translating it yields CASSLSWQQETQYF.

This chain links TRBV7-2 with TRBJ1-2; tentatively, D is TRBD1 (5 bases). The CDR3 totals 18 residues. V shed 0 bases and J shed 3 bases, with 20 bases lying between them. Germline V lookup: CDR1 SGHTA, CDR2 FQGNSA. The CDR3 is CASSLAPGRPKGYYGYTF. The CDR3, as DNA: TGTGCCAGCAGCTTAGCGCCGGGCAGGCCAAAGGGGTACTATGGCTACACCTTC. Using reference TRBV7-2 and TRBJ1-2 for the parts outside the CDR3, the full variable domain is GAGVSQSPSNKVTEKGKDVELRCDPISGHTALYWYRQSLGQGLEFLIYFQGNSAPDKSGLPSDRFSAERTGGSVSTLTIQRTQQEDSAVYLCASSLAPGRPKGYYGYTFGSGTRLTVV.

The V and J genes are TRBV27 and TRBJ2-1, with D maybe TRBD2 (6 bases). The germline V gene has CDR1 MNHEY and CDR2 SMNVEV (reference sequence). The CDR3 contains 15 residues. V shed 6 bases and J shed 0 bases, with 12 bases lying between them. The CDR3 DNA reads as TGTGCCAGCAGAAGAGGCGGGAACTCCTACAATGAGCAGTTCTTC. Translating it yields CASRRGGNSYNEQFF.

The chain employs TRBV27 and TRBJ1-2, with a possible D match to TRBD1 (6 bases). Germline V gene sequence: CDR1 MNHEY, CDR2 SMNVEV (reference sequence). The CDR3 is made up of 13 amino acids. V was shortened by 4 bases and J by 6 bases, with 12 bases between the two germline ends. For the CDR3, the DNA is TGTGCCAGCAGTTGGTCCGAGGGGGATGGCTACACCTTC. The encoded protein is CASSWSEGDGYTF.

This clone was counted a single time. The chain links TRBV19 to TRBJ2-5, with a tentative D call TRBD1 (5 bases). V was clipped by 4 bases and J by 2 bases, with 14 bases between them. The CDR3 sequence is 15 residues long. The germline V gene encodes CDR1 LNHDA and CDR2 SQIVND (reference sequence). The CDR3 nucleotides read TGTGCCAGTAGTAGAGGTCAGGGTTTACAAGAGACCCAGTACTTC. Translated: CASSRGQGLQETQYF.

This clone has a handful of counts. V and J are TRBV7-2 and TRBJ1-1; tentatively, D is TRBD1 (5 bases). The V end was cut by 0 bases, the J end by 4 bases, with 12 bases between. Germline-derived CDR1 and CDR2 are SGHTA and FQGNSA. The CDR3 sequence is 15 residues long. In DNA, the CDR3 is TGTGCCAGCAGCTTAGCTGGACACCTTACCACTGAAGCTTTCTTT. Protein sequence: CASSLAGHLTTEAFF.

V usage is TRBV6-1 and J usage is TRBJ1-1; D not certain. The germline V gene encodes CDR1 MNHNS and CDR2 SASEGT. This CDR3 is built from 13 residues. Deletions cut 0 bases from V and 5 bases from J, with 7 bases between. In DNA, the CDR3 is TGTGCCAGCAGTGAAGCTGGAGGAACTGAAGCTTTCTTT. Translated, it gives CASSEAGGTEAFF.

J is TRBJ2-7 and V is TRBV28; a possible D gene is TRBD2 (5 bases). V was pared by 6 bases and J by 7 bases, with 19 bases between. Germline values: CDR1 MDHEN, CDR2 SYDVKM. CDR3 length: 14 residues. Here the CDR3 DNA reads TGTGCCAGCAGCTCCACGAGGGATTCTCGGGAGCAGTACTTC. The encoded protein is CASSSTRDSREQYF.

The chain links TRBV10-1 to TRBJ2-5; D possibly corresponds to TRBD2 (6 bases). The CDR3 totals 14 residues. V was clipped by 5 bases and J by 5 bases, with 15 bases between them. Germline loops: CDR1 WNHNN, CDR2 SYGVQD (reference sequence). CDR3 amino acids: CASSPSVEGETQYF. The CDR3 DNA is TGCGCCAGCAGTCCCTCGGTGGAGGGGGAGACCCAGTACTTC.

The chain employs TRBV2 and TRBJ2-7; 7 nucleotides match TRBD2. Germline-derived CDR1 and CDR2 are SNHLY and FYNNEI. With 11 bases clipped from V and 0 bases from J, the junction kept 7 bases outside the gene matches. This CDR3 spans 13 amino acids. The CDR3 sequence: CAFGLGSSYEQYV. CDR3 nucleotide sequence: TGTGCCTTTGGACTAGGTAGCTCCTACGAGCAGTACGTC.

The chain is built from TRBV10-2 and TRBJ1-2; D remains ambiguous. This CDR3 is 14 amino acids long. V gave up 0 bases and J gave up 7 bases, with 12 bases separating them. From germline, CDR1 is WSHSY and CDR2 SAAADI. The DNA for the CDR3 is TGCGCCAGCAGTGAGTCGATAAGCTTTTCTGGCTACACCTTC. Protein sequence: CASSESISFSGYTF.

The genes are TRBV4-1 and TRBJ2-7; TRBD2 agrees at 10 bases. CDR3 length: 15 residues. V dropped 0 bases and J dropped 6; count of bases not matched to a gene: 5. Germline assignment: CDR1 MGHRA and CDR2 YSYEKL. In nucleotides, the CDR3 is TGCGCCAGCAGCCAAGATCTGAGACTAGCGGGCGAGCAGTACTTC. Protein sequence: CASSQDLRLAGEQYF.

This chain joins TRBV5-4 and TRBJ2-7, with a weak D call TRBD1 (6 bases). The V and J ends lost 0 bases and 6 bases respectively, with 13 bases between them. The V gene's germline CDR1 is SGHNT and CDR2 YYREEE (reference sequence). The CDR3 totals 14 residues. The CDR3 here is CASSLGAGVIEQYF. CDR3 nucleotide sequence: TGTGCCAGCAGCTTGGGGGCAGGGGTTATCGAGCAGTACTTC. Filled out from reference TRBV5-4 and TRBJ2-7, the complete variable domain reads ETGVTQSPTHLIKTRGQQVTLRCSSQSGHNTVSWYQQALGQGPQFIFQYYREEENGRGNFPPRFSGLQFPNYSSELNVNALELDDSALYLCASSLGAGVIEQYFGPGTRLTVT.